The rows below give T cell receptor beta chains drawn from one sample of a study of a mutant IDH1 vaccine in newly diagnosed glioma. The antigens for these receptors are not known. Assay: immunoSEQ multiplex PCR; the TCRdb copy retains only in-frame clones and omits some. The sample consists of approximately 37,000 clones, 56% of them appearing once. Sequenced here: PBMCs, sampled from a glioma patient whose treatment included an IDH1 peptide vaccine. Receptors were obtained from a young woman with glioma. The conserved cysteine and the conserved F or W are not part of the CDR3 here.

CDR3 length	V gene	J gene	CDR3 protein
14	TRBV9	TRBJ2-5	ASSVGLAGGEETQY
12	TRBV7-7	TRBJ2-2	ASSQLALTGELF
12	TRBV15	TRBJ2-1	ATSPWTGINEQF
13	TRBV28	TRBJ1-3	ASTSPGTNENTIY
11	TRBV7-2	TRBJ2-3	ASRRGLADTQY
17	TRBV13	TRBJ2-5	ASSPQWVPNYDVLETQY
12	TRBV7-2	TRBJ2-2	ASSKSPSSGELF
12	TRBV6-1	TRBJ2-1	ASSEAGAANEQF
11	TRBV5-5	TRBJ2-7	ASSLRPSYEQY
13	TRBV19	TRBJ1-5	ASIRSVDSNQPQH
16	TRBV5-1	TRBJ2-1	ASSSGLAGGQIQNEQF
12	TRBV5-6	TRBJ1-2	ASSSRQANYGYT
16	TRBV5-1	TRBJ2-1	ASSYPTVGGAGYNEQF
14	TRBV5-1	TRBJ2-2	ASRASSVGSSGELF
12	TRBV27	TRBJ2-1	ASSFTGVPNEQF
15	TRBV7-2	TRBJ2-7	ASSLLRPGLAPYEQY
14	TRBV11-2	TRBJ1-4	ASSLAIQGLAEKLF
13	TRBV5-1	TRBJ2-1	ASSFMSGSYNEQF
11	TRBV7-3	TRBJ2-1	ASSLTGPDEQF
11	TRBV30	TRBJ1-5	AWSVSAHQPQH
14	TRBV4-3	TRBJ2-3	ASSQDSGGNTDTQY
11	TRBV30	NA	AFSRRGLYEQY
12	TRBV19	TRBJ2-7	ASSIGGDSYEQY
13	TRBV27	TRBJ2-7	ASSLGGGFAYEQY
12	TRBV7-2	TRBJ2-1	ASSLVGANNEQF
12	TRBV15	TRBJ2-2	ATSRDANLGELF
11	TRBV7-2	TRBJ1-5	ASGSFYDQPQH
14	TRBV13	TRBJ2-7	ASSSQGLVSSYEQY
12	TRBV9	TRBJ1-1	ASSVESLNTEAF
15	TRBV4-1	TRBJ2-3	ASSQASGARSTDTQY
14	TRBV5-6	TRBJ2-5	ASSLEAGLYQETQY
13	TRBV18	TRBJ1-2	ASSQGQVEHYGYT
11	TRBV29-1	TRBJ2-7	SAGDDYSYEQY
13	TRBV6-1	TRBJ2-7	ASSVLGQGVYEQY
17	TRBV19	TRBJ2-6	ASTKKGGGGASGANVLT
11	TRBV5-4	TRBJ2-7	ASSLVSGTEQY
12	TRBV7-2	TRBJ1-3	ASSFTIAANTIY
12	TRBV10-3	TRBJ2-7	AISEKGTGDEQY
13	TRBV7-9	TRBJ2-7	ASSSPQRGNPEQY
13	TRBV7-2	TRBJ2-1	ASSSAGGSYNEQF
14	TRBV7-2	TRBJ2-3	ASSLTGTGGPDTQY
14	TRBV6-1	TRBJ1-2	ASSATRTGSDYGYT